This T cell receptor (beta chain) was identified during a study of cytomegalovirus exposure and HLA in healthy donors. The PCR was carried out with 60 Vbeta primers and 13 Jbeta primers. The method was immunoSEQ multiplex PCR; TCRdb's version includes in-frame clones alone and lacks a portion of them. The table lists under 150,000 clones, more than 75% of them singletons. The clonotype was recovered from a man over 45 in good health and CMV-seronegative. The sequenced sample was PBMCs.

CDR3 protein: CASSQRGGLAKNIQYF. The DNA of the CDR3 is TGTGCCAGCAGCCAACGCGGAGGGCTAGCCAAAAACATTCAGTACTTC. V and J are TRBV7-9 and TRBJ2-4; D possibly corresponds to TRBD2 (6 bases). CDR1 and CDR2 (germline): SEHNR, FQNEAQ (reference sequence). This CDR3 has 16 residues. The V end was cut by 5 bases, the J end by 0 bases, with 14 bases between.